The 13 T cell receptor beta chains below all came from one sample that was sequenced in a study of graft-versus-host responses after intestinal transplantation. Intraepithelial plus lamina propria lymphocytes were released by processing graft tissue. Sequencing was performed with immunoSEQ multiplex PCR; in TCRdb, only in-frame clones are kept and a portion is missing. The repertoire holds 12,000 to 15,000 clones, with 77% as singletons. The source was ileum tissue, collected 27 days after intestinal transplant. Every receptor here comes from a human patient who received an intestinal transplant, so some T cells may come from the graft donor.

The genes are TRBV10-3 and TRBJ2-6; weak D call: TRBD1 (5 bases). This CDR3 spans 16 amino acids. Trimming took 4 bases from V and 4 from J, leaving 14 bases between them. Germline V lookup: CDR1 ENHRY, CDR2 SYGVKD. In DNA form, the CDR3 reads TGTGCCATCAGTGCCAACCAGGGCTTCGGGGCCAACGTCCTGACTTTC. Its translation: CAISANQGFGANVLTF.

V is TRBV5-4 and J is TRBJ2-7; no firm D call. In germline, CDR1 is SGHNT, CDR2 YYREEE (reference sequence). Trimming left V 2 bases short and J 2 bases short, with 11 bases between. CDR3 length: 14 residues. The chain's CDR3 is CASSLGTAPYEQYV. CDR3 DNA: TGTGCCAGCAGCTTAGGTACAGCCCCCTACGAGCAGTACGTC.

The V and J genes are TRBV2 and TRBJ2-7; D is possibly TRBD1 (5 bases). The germline V and J ends were trimmed by 4 bases and 4 bases, with 11 bases remaining between them. Germline CDR1 and CDR2: SNHLY and FYNNEI. CDR3 size: 13 residues. The CDR3 DNA follows: TGTGCCAGCAGTGTAAGCAGGGAATACGAGCAGTACGTC. This translates into CASSVSREYEQYV.

V and J are TRBV28 and TRBJ2-7; D possibly corresponds to TRBD2 (5 bases). Trimming cost V 5 bases and J 7 bases, with 27 bases left between them. The CDR3 runs 17 residues. The germline V gene has CDR1 MDHEN and CDR2 SYDVKM. CDR3 nucleotide sequence: TGTGCCAGCAGTCCCGAGACCGGACCGCTGCGGAGGTGGGAGCAGTACGTC. Protein: CASSPETGPLRRWEQYV.

The CDR3 loop reads CASSQEGLAGWNEQFF. The CDR3 DNA sequence: TGTGCCAGCAGCCAAGAGGGACTAGCGGGGTGGAATGAGCAGTTCTTC. The chain recombines TRBV4-2 with TRBJ2-1; 13 bases line up with TRBD2. J gave up 7 bases and V 0 bases, and 3 bases lay outside the gene matches. Germline CDR1 is LGHNA and CDR2 is YNFKEQ. This CDR3 has 16 amino acids.

This clone occurred a few times. J is TRBJ2-1 and V is TRBV9; D remains unclear. V was shortened by 0 bases and J by 10 bases, with 8 bases between the two germline ends. The CDR3 has 12 amino acids. CDR1 and CDR2 from the germline V gene are SGDLS and YYNGEE. The CDR3 region is CASSVEEYEQFF. As DNA, the CDR3 is TGTGCCAGCAGCGTAGAAGAGTACGAGCAGTTCTTC.

This CDR3 is CASSEQGPLSTDTQYF. The CDR3 nucleotides read TGTGCCAGCAGTGAGCAGGGGCCCCTTAGCACAGATACGCAGTATTTT. The chain has TRBV2 and TRBJ2-3; D is possibly TRBD1 (6 bases). The CDR3 is 16 amino acids. Deletions cut 3 bases from V and 0 bases from J, with 13 bases between. CDR1 and CDR2 (germline): SNHLY, FYNNEI.

The rearrangement joins TRBV18 to TRBJ2-5; tentatively, D is TRBD1 (6 bases). Germline V lookup: CDR1 KGHSH, CDR2 LQKENI. This CDR3 is 17 amino acids long. The V gene lost 6 bases and the J gene lost 3 bases, with 23 bases spanning the gap. In nucleotides, the CDR3 is TGTGCCAGCTCTCGCCTACTCACCAGGGGATTGGAAGAGACCCAGTACTTC. Translated, it gives CASSRLLTRGLEETQYF.

This clone was detected once. The chain has TRBV25-1 and TRBJ2-3; 8 bases map to TRBD1. CDR1 is MGHDK and CDR2 is SYGVNS in the germline V gene. Losses at the gene ends were 3 bases for V and 4 bases for J; bases not matched to a gene: 3. The CDR3 spans 14 residues. CDR3 bases: TGTGCCAGCAGTGACCCGACAGGGGCAGATACGCAGTATTTT. Its protein product is CASSDPTGADTQYF.

This clone is labeled medium-sized (0.01 to 0.1%). The chain is built from TRBV19 and TRBJ2-2, with a possible D match to TRBD1 (6 bases). The CDR3 totals 14 residues. Germline V gene sequence: CDR1 LNHDA, CDR2 SQIVND (reference sequence). V gave up 6 bases and J gave up 0 bases, with 8 bases separating them. Here the CDR3 DNA reads TGTGCCAGTAGGGGGGCCTCGAACACCGGGGAGCTGTTTTTT. Translating gives CASRGASNTGELFF.

V gene TRBV6-5 combines with J gene TRBJ2-2; D might be TRBD1 (7 bases). Trimming took 5 bases from V and 1 from J, leaving 8 bases between them. In germline, CDR1 is MNHEY, CDR2 SVGAGI. CDR3 length: 14 residues. CDR3 protein: CASSQGGNTGELFF. CDR3 nucleotides: TGTGCCAGCAGTCAGGGGGGGAACACCGGGGAGCTGTTTTTT.

The chain uses TRBV11-2 and TRBJ2-7, with D hard to call. Germline V lookup: CDR1 SGHAT, CDR2 FQNNGV. Trimming took off 2 bases at V and 3 bases at J, with 5 bases between the two ends. CDR3 length equals 12 residues. CDR3 in DNA: TGTGCCAGCAGCTTAAATTACTACGAGCAGTACGTC. Translation: CASSLNYYEQYV.

The gene calls are TRBV27 and TRBJ1-1; weak D call: TRBD1 (5 bases). V lost 4 bases and J 4 bases, leaving 19 bases between the germline ends. The germline V gene has CDR1 MNHEY and CDR2 SMNVEV (reference sequence). The CDR3 length is 16 residues. In DNA form, the CDR3 reads TGTGCCAGCAGTTCTCTCCGGGGGGAGGGAAGCACTGAAGCTTTCTTT. Residues: CASSSLRGEGSTEAFF.